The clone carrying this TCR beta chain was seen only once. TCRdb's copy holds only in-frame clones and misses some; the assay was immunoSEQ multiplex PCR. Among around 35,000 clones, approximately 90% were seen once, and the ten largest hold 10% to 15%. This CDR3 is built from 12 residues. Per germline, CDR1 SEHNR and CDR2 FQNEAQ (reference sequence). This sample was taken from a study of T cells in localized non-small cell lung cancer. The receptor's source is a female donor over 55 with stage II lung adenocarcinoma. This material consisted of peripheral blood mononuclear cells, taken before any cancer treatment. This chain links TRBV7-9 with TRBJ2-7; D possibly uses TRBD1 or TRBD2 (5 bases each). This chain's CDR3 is CAGTDRSYEQYF. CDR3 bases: TGTGCGGGGACCGATCGTTCCTACGAGCAGTACTTC.